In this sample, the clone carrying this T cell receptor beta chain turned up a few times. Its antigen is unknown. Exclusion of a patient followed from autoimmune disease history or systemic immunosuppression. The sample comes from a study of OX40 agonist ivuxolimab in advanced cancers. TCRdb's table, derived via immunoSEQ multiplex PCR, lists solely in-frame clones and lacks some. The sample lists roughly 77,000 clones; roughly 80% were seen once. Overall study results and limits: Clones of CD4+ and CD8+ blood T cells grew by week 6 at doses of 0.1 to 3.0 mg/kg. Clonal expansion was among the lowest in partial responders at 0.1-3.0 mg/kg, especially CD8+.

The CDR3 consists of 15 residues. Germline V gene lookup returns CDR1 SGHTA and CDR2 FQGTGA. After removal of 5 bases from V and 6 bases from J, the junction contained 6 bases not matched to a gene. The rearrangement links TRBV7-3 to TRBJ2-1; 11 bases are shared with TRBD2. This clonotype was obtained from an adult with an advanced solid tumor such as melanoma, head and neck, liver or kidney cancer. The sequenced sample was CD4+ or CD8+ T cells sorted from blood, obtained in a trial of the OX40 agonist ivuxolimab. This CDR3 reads CASSKTGTSGNEQFF. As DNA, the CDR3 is TGTGCCAGCAGCAAGACCGGGACTAGCGGCAATGAGCAGTTCTTC.